Included here is one T cell receptor beta chain sequence, with context. Its cognate antigen is unknown. Treatment specified: oral pan-JAK inhibitor, 5-10 mg twice daily. Peripheral blood samples and lesional scalp punch biopsies were obtained from alopecia areata patients. This specimen comes from a study of CD8+ T cells in alopecia areata. Study overall: Tofacitinib was given for 6 to 18 months, then stopped for 6 months. Treated patients' severity was scored by percentage of affected scalp area.

cDNA prepared by RNA extraction and subsequent reverse transcription served as the template for sequencing. Measured with immunoSEQ multiplex PCR; TCRdb has only the in-frame clones, and not every one. Here the sample spans approximately 210,000 clones, over 40% being singletons. J was trimmed by 6 bases and V by 8 bases; bases with no gene match: 12. The CDR3 runs 15 residues. CDR1 and CDR2 (germline): SGDLS, YYNGEE. Study-level findings and limits: There were many expanded lesional clones persisting in scalp and blood during tofacitinib.

This TCR was sampled from a human donor with alopecia areata. The starting material was CD4+ T cells sorted from blood, obtained at roughly week 36, from a patient treated with tofacitinib. This chain connects TRBV9 to TRBJ2-7; 12 bases fit TRBD1. The CDR3 region is CARETSGTGGFEQYF. Written as DNA, the CDR3 is TGTGCCAGGGAGACTTCCGGGACAGGGGGCTTCGAGCAGTACTTC.